This TCR beta chain was sequenced for a study of identical twins. TCRdb re-called the 5' RACE reads through MiXCR, storing one row per CDR3 protein. The sample lists about 720,000 distinct CDR3 sequences; about 18% were seen once. This sample also belongs to another study, concerning T cells expressing NK-cell markers.

Sequencing was carried out using PBMCs. The source is a woman between 18 and 29 years old in good health.

CDR3 protein: CASSLDRDAHEQYF. CDR3 nucleotides: TGTGCCAGCAGCCTGGACAGGGATGCCCACGAGCAGTACTTC. V gene TRBV6-1 combines with J gene TRBJ2-7; 8 nucleotides align to TRBD1. CDR1 and CDR2 (germline): MNHNS, SASEGT. V lost 6 bases to trimming and J lost 5 bases; unmatched junction nucleotides: 9. The length of the CDR3 is 14 residues.